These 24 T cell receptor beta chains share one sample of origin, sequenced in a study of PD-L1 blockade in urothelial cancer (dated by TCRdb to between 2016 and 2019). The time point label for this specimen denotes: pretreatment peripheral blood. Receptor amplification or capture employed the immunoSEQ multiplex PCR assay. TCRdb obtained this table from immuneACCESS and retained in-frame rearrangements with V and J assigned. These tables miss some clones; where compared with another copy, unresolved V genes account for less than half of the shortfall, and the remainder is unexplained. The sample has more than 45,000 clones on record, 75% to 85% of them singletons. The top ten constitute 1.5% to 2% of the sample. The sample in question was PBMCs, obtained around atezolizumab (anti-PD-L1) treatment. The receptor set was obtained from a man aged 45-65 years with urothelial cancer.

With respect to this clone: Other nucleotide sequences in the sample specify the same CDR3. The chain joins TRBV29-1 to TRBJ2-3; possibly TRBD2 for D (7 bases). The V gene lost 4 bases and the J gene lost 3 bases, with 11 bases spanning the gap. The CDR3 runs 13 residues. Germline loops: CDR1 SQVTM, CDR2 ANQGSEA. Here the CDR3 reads CSVVGGATDTQYF. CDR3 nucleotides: TGCAGCGTTGTAGGGGGGGCTACAGATACGCAGTATTTT.

The DNA of the CDR3 is TGTGCCAGCAGCTCAGGGAACATTCAGTACTTC. Amino acids: CASSSGNIQYF. J is TRBJ2-4 and V is TRBV5-5, with TRBD1 as a possible D gene (5 bases). V lost 3 bases and J 7 bases, leaving 5 bases between the germline ends. The CDR3 loop spans 11 amino acids. Germline V lookup: CDR1 SGHKS, CDR2 YYEKEE (reference sequence).

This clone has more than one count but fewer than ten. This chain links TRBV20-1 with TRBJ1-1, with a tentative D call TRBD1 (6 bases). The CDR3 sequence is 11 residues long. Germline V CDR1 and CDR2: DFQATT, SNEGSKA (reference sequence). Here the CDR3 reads CSLSQGPEAFF. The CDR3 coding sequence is TGCAGCCTTTCACAGGGACCTGAAGCTTTCTTT.

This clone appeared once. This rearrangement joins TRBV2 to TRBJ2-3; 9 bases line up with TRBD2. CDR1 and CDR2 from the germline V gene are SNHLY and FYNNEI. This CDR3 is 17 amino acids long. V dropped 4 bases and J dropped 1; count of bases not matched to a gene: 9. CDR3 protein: CASSGSLRLAGTDTQYF. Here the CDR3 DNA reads TGTGCCAGCAGTGGATCGCTCAGACTAGCGGGCACAGATACGCAGTATTTT.

DNA for the CDR3: TGTGCCAGCAGCAGCGGGGCTGGTGAGCAGTTCTTC. This gives the protein CASSSGAGEQFF. The rearrangement links TRBV7-9 to TRBJ2-1; 7 positions agree with TRBD2. Germline-derived CDR1 and CDR2 are SEHNR and FQNEAQ (reference sequence). The V and J ends lost 5 bases and 9 bases, in that order; junction bases with no gene match: 4. The CDR3 contains 12 residues.

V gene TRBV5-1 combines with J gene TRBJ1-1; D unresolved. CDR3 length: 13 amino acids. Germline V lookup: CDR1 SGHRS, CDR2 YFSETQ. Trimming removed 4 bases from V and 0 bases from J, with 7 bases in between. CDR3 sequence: CASSGLMNTEAFF. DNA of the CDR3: TGCGCCAGCAGCGGGCTTATGAACACTGAAGCTTTCTTT.

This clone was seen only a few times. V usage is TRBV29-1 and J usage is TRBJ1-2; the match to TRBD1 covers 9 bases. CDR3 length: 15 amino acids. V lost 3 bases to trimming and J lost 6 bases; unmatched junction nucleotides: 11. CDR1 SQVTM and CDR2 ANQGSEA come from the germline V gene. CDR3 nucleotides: TGCAGCGTTGAGGGGGACAGGGTGGTTTTGAATGGCTACACCTTC. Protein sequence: CSVEGDRVVLNGYTF.

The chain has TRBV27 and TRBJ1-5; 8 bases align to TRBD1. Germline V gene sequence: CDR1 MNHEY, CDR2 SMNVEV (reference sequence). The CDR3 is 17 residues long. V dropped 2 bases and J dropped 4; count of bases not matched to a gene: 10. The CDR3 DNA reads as TGTGCCAGCAGTTTAGTATACGGACAGGGTGCGAATCAGCCCCAGCATTTT. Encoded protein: CASSLVYGQGANQPQHF.

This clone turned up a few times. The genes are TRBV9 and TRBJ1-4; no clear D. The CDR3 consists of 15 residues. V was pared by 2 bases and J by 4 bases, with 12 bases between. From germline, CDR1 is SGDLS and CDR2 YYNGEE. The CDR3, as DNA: TGTGCCAGCAGCGTGGGCCTCGGGAATAATGAAAAACTGTTTTTT. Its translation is CASSVGLGNNEKLFF.

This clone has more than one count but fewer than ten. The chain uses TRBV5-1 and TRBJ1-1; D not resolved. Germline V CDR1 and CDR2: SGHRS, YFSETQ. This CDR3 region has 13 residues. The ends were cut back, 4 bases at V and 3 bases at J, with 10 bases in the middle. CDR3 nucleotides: TGCGCCAGCAGCCCCCATCAGGACACTGAAGCTTTCTTT. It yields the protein CASSPHQDTEAFF.

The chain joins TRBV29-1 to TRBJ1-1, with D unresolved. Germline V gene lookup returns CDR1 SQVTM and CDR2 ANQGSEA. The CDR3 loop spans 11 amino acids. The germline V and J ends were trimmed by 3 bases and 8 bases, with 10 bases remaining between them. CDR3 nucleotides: TGCAGCGTTGATGGAGGGATCGAAGCTTTCTTT. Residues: CSVDGGIEAFF.

As DNA, the CDR3 is TGTGCTAGTGGTTGGGCCAGGGGGCCCACTGAAGCTTTCTTT. Protein product: CASGWARGPTEAFF. This chain links TRBV12-5 with TRBJ1-1; 8 nucleotides agree with TRBD1. Per germline, CDR1 LGHNT and CDR2 FRNRAP. The ends lost 4 bases at V and 4 bases at J; junction bases unmatched: 5. The length of the CDR3 is 14 residues.

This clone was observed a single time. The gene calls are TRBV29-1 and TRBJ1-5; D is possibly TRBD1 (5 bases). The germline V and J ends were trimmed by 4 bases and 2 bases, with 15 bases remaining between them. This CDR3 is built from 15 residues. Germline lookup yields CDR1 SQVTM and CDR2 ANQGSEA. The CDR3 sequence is CSVAERGAGNQPQHF. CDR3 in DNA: TGCAGCGTTGCAGAAAGGGGTGCCGGCAATCAGCCCCAGCATTTT.

CDR3 region: CASSFHTGASGASYEQYF. As DNA, the CDR3 is TGTGCCAGCAGCTTTCACACTGGTGCTAGCGGAGCCTCCTACGAGCAGTACTTC. J is TRBJ2-7 and V is TRBV7-2; 7 nucleotides align to TRBD2. The CDR3 is 18 residues long. Germline assignment: CDR1 SGHTA and CDR2 FQGNSA. Trimming took 3 bases from V and 0 from J; bases not matched to a gene: 14.

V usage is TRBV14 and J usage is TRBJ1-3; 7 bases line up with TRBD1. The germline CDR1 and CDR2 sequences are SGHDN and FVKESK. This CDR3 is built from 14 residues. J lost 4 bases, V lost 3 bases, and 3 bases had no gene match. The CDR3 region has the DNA TGTGCCAGCAGCCAGGCGACAGGGGGAAACACCATATATTTT. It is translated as CASSQATGGNTIYF.

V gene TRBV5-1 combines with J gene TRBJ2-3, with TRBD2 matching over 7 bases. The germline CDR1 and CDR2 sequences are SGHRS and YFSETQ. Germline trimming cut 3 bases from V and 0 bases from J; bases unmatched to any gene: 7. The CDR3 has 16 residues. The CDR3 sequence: CASSSQTSPSTDTQYF. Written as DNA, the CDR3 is TGCGCCAGCAGCTCCCAGACTAGCCCCAGCACAGATACGCAGTATTTT.

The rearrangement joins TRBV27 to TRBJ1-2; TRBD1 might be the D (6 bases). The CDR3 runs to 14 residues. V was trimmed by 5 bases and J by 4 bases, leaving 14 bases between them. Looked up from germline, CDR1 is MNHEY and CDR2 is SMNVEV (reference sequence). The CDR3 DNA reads TGTGCCAGCAGTCCAAGACAGGTTTTCTATGGCTACACCTTC. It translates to CASSPRQVFYGYTF.

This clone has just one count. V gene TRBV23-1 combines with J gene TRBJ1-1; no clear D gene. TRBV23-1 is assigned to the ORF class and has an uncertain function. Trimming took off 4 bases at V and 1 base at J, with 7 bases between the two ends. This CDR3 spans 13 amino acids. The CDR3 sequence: CASSPSGNTEAFF. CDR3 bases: TGCGCCAGCAGTCCCTCGGGGAACACTGAAGCTTTCTTT.

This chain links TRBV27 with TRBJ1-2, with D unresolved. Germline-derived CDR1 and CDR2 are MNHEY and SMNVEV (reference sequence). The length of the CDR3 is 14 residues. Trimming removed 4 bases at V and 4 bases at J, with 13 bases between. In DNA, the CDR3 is TGTGCCAGCAGTTCGGGTTCTACCTTCTATGGCTACACCTTC. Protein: CASSSGSTFYGYTF.

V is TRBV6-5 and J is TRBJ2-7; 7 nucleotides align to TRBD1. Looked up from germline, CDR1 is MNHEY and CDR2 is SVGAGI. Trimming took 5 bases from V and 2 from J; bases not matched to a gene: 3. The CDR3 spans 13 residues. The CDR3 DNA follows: TGTGCCAGCAGTCGGACAGGAGCCTACGAGCAGTACGTC. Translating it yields CASSRTGAYEQYV.

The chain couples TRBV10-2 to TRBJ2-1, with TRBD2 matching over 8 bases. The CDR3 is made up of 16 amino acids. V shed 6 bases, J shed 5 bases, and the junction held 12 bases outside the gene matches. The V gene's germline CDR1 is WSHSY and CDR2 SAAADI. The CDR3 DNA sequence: TGCGCCAGCAGGTTAGGTAGCGGGGCCTATAACAATGAGCAGTTCTTC. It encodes CASRLGSGAYNNEQFF.

CDR3 bases: TGTGCCACCCCCGGGACAGGGGGCGCGGACACCGGGGAGCTGTTTTTT. This encodes CATPGTGGADTGELFF. The chain employs TRBV6-6 and TRBJ2-2; TRBD1 aligns across 12 bases. This CDR3 has 16 residues. Trimming took 10 bases from V and 3 from J; bases not matched to a gene: 9. Germline CDR1 reads MNHNY; CDR2 reads SVGAGI (reference sequence).

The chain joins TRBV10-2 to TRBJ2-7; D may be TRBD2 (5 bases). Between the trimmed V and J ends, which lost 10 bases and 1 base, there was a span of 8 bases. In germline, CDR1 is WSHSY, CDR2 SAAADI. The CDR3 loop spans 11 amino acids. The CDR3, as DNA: TGCGCCACCGGGATTTCCTACGAGCAGTACTTC. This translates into CATGISYEQYF.

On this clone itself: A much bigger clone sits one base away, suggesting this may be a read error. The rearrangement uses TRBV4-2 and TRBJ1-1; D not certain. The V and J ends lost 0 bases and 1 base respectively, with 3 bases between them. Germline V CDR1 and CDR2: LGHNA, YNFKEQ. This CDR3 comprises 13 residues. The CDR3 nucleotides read TGTGCCAGCAGCCAAGACAGGAACACTGAAGCTTTCTTT. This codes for CASSQDRNTEAFF.